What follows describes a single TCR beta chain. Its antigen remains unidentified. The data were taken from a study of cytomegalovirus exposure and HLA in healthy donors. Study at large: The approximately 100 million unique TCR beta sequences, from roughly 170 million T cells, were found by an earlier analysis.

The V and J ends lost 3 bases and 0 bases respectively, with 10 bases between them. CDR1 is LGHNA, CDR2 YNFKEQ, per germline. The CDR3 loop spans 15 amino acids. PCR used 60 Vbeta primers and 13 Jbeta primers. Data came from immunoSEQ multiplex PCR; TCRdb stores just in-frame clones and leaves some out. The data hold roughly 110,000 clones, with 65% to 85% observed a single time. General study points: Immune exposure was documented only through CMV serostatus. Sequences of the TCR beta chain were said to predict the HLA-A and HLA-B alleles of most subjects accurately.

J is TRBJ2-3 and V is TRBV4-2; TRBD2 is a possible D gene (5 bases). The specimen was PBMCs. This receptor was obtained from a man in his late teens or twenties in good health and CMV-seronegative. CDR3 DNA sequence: TGTGCCAGCAGCCAGGAGGACTCAAGCACAGATACGCAGTATTTT. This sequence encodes CASSQEDSSTDTQYF.